This T cell receptor beta chain appears in the sequencing data of a study of cytotoxic CD8 clonotypes in ibrutinib-treated CLL. Study background: Results showed 25 or so partial and 2 complete responses; following median about 68 months, approximately 15 remained remitted, roughly twelve advanced.

This clone occurred a few times. Its antigen is unidentified. TCR beta libraries used 2 to 2.5 micrograms of genomic DNA from cryopreserved PBMCs. Produced via immunoSEQ multiplex PCR; TCRdb's table is partial and in-frame only. The sample shows some 29,000 clones, about three quarters of them seen only once. J was trimmed by 5 bases and V by 0 bases; bases with no gene match: 4. Germline CDR1 and CDR2: SGDLS and YYNGEE. CDR3 length: 14 amino acids. Study results and limitations: Contraction or stability on treatment was seen for public clonotypes, which were uncommon. Clonality was higher at ibrutinib response and returned toward baseline at progression.

The input for sequencing was PBMCs, taken after 24 months of ibrutinib treatment. The V call is TRBV9, the J call TRBJ2-5; TRBD2 matches at 7 bases. The source of this sequence is a human donor with chronic lymphocytic leukemia. CDR3: CASSVEGAGETQYF. In DNA form, the CDR3 reads TGTGCCAGCAGCGTAGAGGGAGCGGGGGAGACCCAGTACTTC.